The clone carrying this TCR beta chain was counted once. Its specificity is unknown. This record comes from a study of cytomegalovirus exposure and HLA in healthy donors. General study points: Reports indicated that the classifier achieved high specificity and sensitivity in diagnosing cytomegalovirus status.

Germline V gene data show CDR1 as SGHAT and CDR2 as FQNNGV. This CDR3 contains 14 residues. V lost 5 bases and J 3 bases, leaving 11 bases between the germline ends. The protocol was immunoSEQ multiplex PCR, while the TCRdb copy is restricted to in-frame clones and leaves out a portion. In the table there are 150,000 to 200,000 clones, about 85% of which are singletons. This clonotype was sampled from a man aged 18-30 years in good health and CMV-seropositive. Source material: PBMCs. The chain uses TRBV11-2 and TRBJ2-1; tentative D call: TRBD1 (6 bases). This CDR3 reads CASSQDRNYNEQFF. CDR3 coding DNA: TGTGCCAGCAGCCAAGACAGGAACTACAATGAGCAGTTCTTC.